Presented here are 21 T cell receptor beta chains from one specimen sequenced in a study of early stage breast cancer tumors. The protocol was immunoSEQ multiplex PCR, while the TCRdb copy is restricted to in-frame clones and leaves out a portion. The table includes fewer than 90,000 clones, more than 65% detected once. The sequenced sample was blood. These receptors came from a person in their 60s with breast cancer.

This chain links TRBV30 with TRBJ2-7, with 7 bases lining up with TRBD1. CDR1 GTSNPN and CDR2 SVGIG come from the germline V gene (reference sequence). This CDR3 is 12 amino acids long. V was clipped by 8 bases and J by 2 bases; unmatched bases: 6. The CDR3 loop is CAGHDRAYEQYF. The CDR3 DNA reads as TGTGCCGGACACGACAGGGCCTACGAGCAGTACTTC.

V is TRBV5-6 and J is TRBJ1-2; weak D call: TRBD1 (6 bases). Germline V gene lookup returns CDR1 SGHDT and CDR2 YYEEEE. The CDR3 extends over 14 amino acids. Trimming shortened V by 4 bases and J by 6 bases, and 16 bases separated the two germline ends. The CDR3 region has the DNA TGTGCCAGCAGCCCCGGTAGGGGGTTGCATGGCTACACCTTC. Translating it yields CASSPGRGLHGYTF.

This clone appeared once. The J gene is TRBJ1-2, the V gene TRBV6-1, with 7 nucleotides matching TRBD1. V lost 10 bases and J lost 6; bases outside the gene matches: 11. The CDR3 runs 13 residues. Per the germline V gene, CDR1 is MNHNS and CDR2 is SASEGT. Written as DNA, the CDR3 is TGTGCCACCAACCTTGACAGGGTTGATGGCTACACCTTC. Encoded protein: CATNLDRVDGYTF.

This chain uses TRBV7-9 with TRBJ2-1, with D maybe TRBD2 (7 bases). Germline V gene lookup returns CDR1 SEHNR and CDR2 FQNEAQ (reference sequence). The CDR3 consists of 15 residues. V lost 3 bases and J 7 bases, leaving 16 bases between the germline ends. CDR3 bases: TGTGCCAGCAGCTTTGCGAGAGAGGGGGGGAATGAGCAGTTCTTC. Protein product: CASSFAREGGNEQFF.

V gene TRBV6-1 combines with J gene TRBJ2-3; TRBD1 agrees at 7 bases. The CDR3 is made up of 15 amino acids. Trimming took 4 bases from V and 0 from J; bases not matched to a gene: 4. CDR1 is MNHNS, CDR2 SASEGT, per germline. CDR3 sequence reads: CASSVEGASTDTQYF. The CDR3 DNA reads TGTGCCAGCAGTGTCGAGGGGGCTAGCACAGATACGCAGTATTTT.

This clone was counted only a few times. The chain carries TRBV20-1 and TRBJ1-2, with no clear D. Germline CDR1 DFQATT, CDR2 SNEGSKA (reference sequence). This CDR3 is built from 11 residues. Trimming left V 5 bases short and J 5 bases short, with 9 bases between. CDR3 region: CSARPGYGYTF. CDR3 nucleotides: TGCAGTGCTCGACCCGGGTATGGCTACACCTTC.

This sequence joins TRBV5-4 and TRBJ2-5; D unresolved. This CDR3 comprises 15 residues. Trimming removed 0 bases from V and 5 bases from J, with 14 bases in between. Germline-derived CDR1 and CDR2 are SGHNT and YYREEE (reference sequence). The CDR3 DNA sequence: TGTGCCAGCAGCTTGGCCGGAACTTTGGGGGAGACCCAGTACTTC. This translates into CASSLAGTLGETQYF. The whole variable domain, remainder taken from reference TRBV5-4 and TRBJ2-5, is ETGVTQSPTHLIKTRGQQVTLRCSSQSGHNTVSWYQQALGQGPQFIFQYYREEENGRGNFPPRFSGLQFPNYSSELNVNALELDDSALYLCASSLAGTLGETQYFGPGTRLLVL.

The chain uses TRBV7-3 and TRBJ2-6, with 7 bases that match TRBD1. CDR1 and CDR2 (germline): SGHTA, FQGTGA. With 3 bases clipped from V and 13 bases from J, the junction kept 9 bases outside the gene matches. The CDR3 spans 14 residues. For the CDR3, the DNA is TGTGCCAGCAGCTTGGCGGGTAGGGGGCAGGTCCTGACTTTC. It is translated as CASSLAGRGQVLTF.

The chain employs TRBV10-3 and TRBJ2-3; 8 nucleotides match TRBD1. Unmatched junction bases numbered 4, after V lost 3 bases and J lost 2 bases. Germline V gene sequence: CDR1 ENHRY, CDR2 SYGVKD. The CDR3 runs 15 residues. CDR3 region: CAISDGRGLTDTQYF. CDR3 bases: TGTGCCATCAGTGATGGCAGGGGGCTCACAGATACGCAGTATTTT.

This chain uses TRBV5-1 with TRBJ2-2; a possible D gene is TRBD2 (7 bases). Germline V gene data show CDR1 as SGHRS and CDR2 as YFSETQ. This CDR3 contains 16 residues. V shed 7 bases and J shed 4 bases, with 20 bases lying between them. CDR3 region: CASFIQGGSGTGELFF. CDR3 nucleotide sequence: TGCGCCAGCTTCATACAGGGAGGGTCGGGCACCGGGGAGCTGTTTTTT.

CDR3 DNA sequence: TGTGCCAGCAGCGCTACTCTCTTGGGGGAGCTGTTTTTT. Residues: CASSATLLGELFF. The V and J genes are TRBV7-3 and TRBJ2-2; D uncertain. Deletions cut 5 bases from V and 8 bases from J, with 12 bases between. The CDR3 runs 13 residues. Per the germline V gene, CDR1 is SGHTA and CDR2 is FQGTGA.

CDR3 sequence (DNA): TGTGCCAGCAGCTTAGGGGTATTCGGGGGTACCTATTCCGGGGAGCTGTTTTTT. It yields the protein CASSLGVFGGTYSGELFF. The chain has TRBV11-1 and TRBJ2-2; perhaps TRBD2 as D (6 bases). This CDR3 contains 18 residues. The V gene's germline CDR1 is SGHAT and CDR2 FQDESV (reference sequence). Deletions cut 1 base from V and 6 bases from J, with 21 bases between.

This clone was seen just once. The chain combines TRBV11-2 with TRBJ1-4, with D possibly matching TRBD1 (6 bases). Trimming took 1 base from V and 4 from J, leaving 10 bases between them. The CDR3 has 15 residues. Germline values: CDR1 SGHAT, CDR2 FQNNGV. CDR3 DNA sequence: TGTGCCAGCAGCTTAGGAGGGACAAATAATGAAAAACTGTTTTTT. Translated: CASSLGGTNNEKLFF.

This chain links TRBV18 with TRBJ2-2; 8 positions agree with TRBD1. Germline V gene data show CDR1 as KGHSH and CDR2 as LQKENI. V was pared by 2 bases and J by 7 bases, with 6 bases of the junction left unmatched. The CDR3 has 15 amino acids. CDR3 in amino acids: CASSPSQGELGELFF. The CDR3 region has the DNA TGTGCCAGCTCACCATCACAGGGGGAGCTCGGGGAGCTGTTTTTT.

V is TRBV7-2 and J is TRBJ2-3; 15 bases are a match to TRBD2. V lost 2 bases to trimming and J lost 4 bases; unmatched junction nucleotides: 7. The CDR3 is 18 residues long. The germline CDR1 and CDR2 sequences are SGHTA and FQGNSA. DNA of the CDR3: TGTGCCAGCAGCTTACTCTCCCGGACTAGCGGGGGGGCAGATACGCAGTATTTT. Its translation is CASSLLSRTSGGADTQYF.

The V call is TRBV5-1, the J call TRBJ2-3; tentatively, D is TRBD2 (5 bases). The germline V and J ends were trimmed by 0 bases and 4 bases, with 12 bases remaining between them. CDR3 length: 15 residues. Germline CDR1 is SGHRS and CDR2 is YFSETQ. This CDR3 is CASSLVRDGADTQYF. For the CDR3, the DNA is TGCGCCAGCAGCTTGGTACGGGATGGGGCAGATACGCAGTATTTT. The whole variable domain, filled in from reference TRBV5-1 and TRBJ2-3, reads KAGVTQTPRYLIKTRGQQVTLSCSPISGHRSVSWYQQTPGQGLQFLFEYFSETQRNKGNFPGRFSGRQFSNSRSEMNVSTLELGDSALYLCASSLVRDGADTQYFGPGTRLTVL.

The V and J genes are TRBV18 and TRBJ2-5, with D possibly TRBD2 on 6 matching bases. Trimming left V 2 bases short and J 4 bases short, with 11 bases between. The CDR3 loop spans 14 amino acids. Germline V gives CDR1 KGHSH, CDR2 LQKENI. In nucleotides, the CDR3 is TGTGCCAGCTCACCATCGGGGGAGCGAGAGACCCAGTACTTC. Protein product: CASSPSGERETQYF.

The chain links TRBV11-2 to TRBJ2-7, with D tentatively TRBD2 (6 bases). The germline V and J ends were trimmed by 1 base and 3 bases, with 10 bases remaining between them. Germline V gene data show CDR1 as SGHAT and CDR2 as FQNNGV. The CDR3 covers 14 residues. The CDR3 sequence is CASSLVGGDYEQYF. The CDR3 region has the DNA TGTGCCAGCAGCTTAGTTGGCGGGGACTACGAGCAGTACTTC.

This rearrangement joins TRBV6-5 to TRBJ2-1; D might be TRBD2 (6 bases). V was trimmed by 7 bases and J by 6 bases, leaving 13 bases between them. CDR1 MNHEY and CDR2 SVGAGI come from the germline V gene. This CDR3 is 13 amino acids long. The CDR3: CASMEGPPNEQFF. CDR3 nucleotide sequence: TGTGCCAGCATGGAGGGCCCTCCCAATGAGCAGTTCTTC.

This chain uses TRBV28 with TRBJ1-5, with 7 nucleotides matching TRBD1. Germline V gene sequence: CDR1 MDHEN, CDR2 SYDVKM. CDR3 length equals 14 residues. After removal of 5 bases from V and 3 bases from J, the junction contained 4 bases not matched to a gene. The CDR3 region has the DNA TGTGCCAGCAGTAGGGACAGCGTCAATCAGCCCCAGCATTTT. Amino acid sequence: CASSRDSVNQPQHF.

The rearrangement links TRBV6-1 to TRBJ2-2; D is possibly TRBD2 (7 bases). V dropped 11 bases and J dropped 6 bases, with 10 bases sitting between them. Germline V gene lookup returns CDR1 MNHNS and CDR2 SASEGT. The CDR3 covers 11 residues. The CDR3 DNA sequence: TGTGCCGAGGGGGGGGCCGGGGAGCTGTTTTTT. Translated: CAEGGAGELFF.